This T cell receptor (beta chain) was recovered during a study of T cells in Graves' hyperthyroidism and ophthalmopathy. Study-level background: Peripheral blood was secured at the point of initial diagnosis, before any treatment. Study observations and caveats: The blood repertoire included most of the expanded thyroid clonotypes above 0.001. The model foresaw ophthalmopathy a median around 6 months prior to onset.

This CDR3 spans 14 amino acids. V lost 8 bases, J lost 5 bases, and 6 bases stayed unmatched. The germline gives CDR1 SNHLY, CDR2 FYNNEI. This clonotype appeared many times. What it binds is unknown. It was roughly 10 ml of fresh peripheral blood that supplied the PBMCs. TCR beta CDR3 sequences were amplified from RNA transcripts. HTBI primers were employed in a first-round RT-PCR of the TCR CDR3. TCRdb passed the multiplex PCR reads through MiXCR, listing each CDR3 protein once. The repertoire consists of fewer than 300,000 distinct CDR3 sequences, with 12% to 15% occurring once and the leading ten covering roughly 30%.

The clonotype was recovered from a woman aged 50 to 60 with Graves' hyperthyroidism that later progressed to Graves' ophthalmopathy. The V call is TRBV2, the J call TRBJ2-2; 9 bases match TRBD2. Sequencing was carried out using blood. The CDR3 reads CASLAGEGTGELFF. The CDR3 nucleotides are TGTGCCAGCTTAGCGGGAGAGGGTACCGGGGAGCTGTTTTTT.